This T cell receptor (beta chain) derives from a study of blood T cell repertoires in COVID-19. Source study methods: Estimation of nucleated cell counts relied on the amplification of reference gene primers. TCRdb keeps only in-frame clones here, not all; method: immunoSEQ multiplex PCR. V, J and clone size were drawn from that table, and D and trimming were deduced from the DNA. This sample carries a few hundred thousand clones, more than 75% of them seen once, and the ten largest clones take about 0.99%. This CDR3 comprises 14 residues. V lost 3 bases and J 0 bases, leaving 8 bases between the germline ends. The germline CDR1 and CDR2 sequences are LGHDT and YNNKEL (reference sequence).

The chain has TRBV3-1 (or the pseudogene TRBV3-2) and TRBJ1-2; tentative D call: TRBD1 (5 bases). This sequence originates from a woman aged 40 to 50 who had recovered from COVID-19. The sample comprised peripheral blood. CDR3 nucleotides: TGTGCCAGCAGCCACAGGGCACCTAACTATGGCTACACCTTC. Amino acid sequence: CASSHRAPNYGYTF.